The following is a TCR beta chain sequence with its context. The entry originates in a study of blood T cell repertoires in COVID-19. V trimming: 4 bases; J trimming: 3 bases; junction bases outside the gene matches: 4. This CDR3 comprises 14 residues. Germline V gene data show CDR1 as LNHDA and CDR2 as SQIVND (reference sequence). Method: immunoSEQ multiplex PCR; TCRdb's copy keeps in-frame clones and lacks some. The sample yields over 60,000 clones, 80% to 90% seen once. Sequencing was carried out using peripheral blood. This receptor was obtained from a man older than 75 with acute or convalescent COVID-19. This sequence joins TRBV19 and TRBJ1-1, with 8 bases lining up with TRBD1. The DNA for the CDR3 is TGTGCCAGTAGTAGACAGGGGCGCGACACTGAAGCTTTCTTT. Encoded protein: CASSRQGRDTEAFF.